The rows below give T cell receptor beta chains drawn from one sample of a study of cytomegalovirus exposure and HLA in healthy donors. TCRdb's copy holds only in-frame clones and misses some; the assay was immunoSEQ multiplex PCR. The sample includes some 220,000 clones, roughly 78% of them seen just once. Sequenced sample: PBMCs. These receptors all stem from a boy aged 5-17 years in good health and CMV-seronegative. Each CDR3 is given without its conserved first and last residue. A D gene is named only where the DNA matches it firmly.

v_call: TRBV29-1; j_call: TRBJ2-2; d_call: TRBD1; cdr3_aa: SVKRPGQPLNTGELF
v_call: TRBV19; j_call: TRBJ2-1; d_call: TRBD1; cdr3_aa: ASSIVRDRGNEQF
v_call: TRBV5-4; j_call: TRBJ1-5; d_call: TRBD1; cdr3_aa: ASSLGGQGCPQH
v_call: TRBV9; j_call: TRBJ1-5; d_call: TRBD1; cdr3_aa: ASSAVDRVGQPQH
v_call: TRBV19; j_call: TRBJ1-1; d_call: NA; cdr3_aa: ASSIGWRSGTEAF
v_call: TRBV30; j_call: TRBJ2-7; d_call: NA; cdr3_aa: ALHHLQGGSYEQY
v_call: TRBV2; j_call: TRBJ1-2; d_call: NA; cdr3_aa: ASSEADSNYGYT
v_call: TRBV10-3; j_call: TRBJ2-7; d_call: TRBD1; cdr3_aa: AITTDRGRPYEQY
v_call: TRBV4-1; j_call: TRBJ2-1; d_call: NA; cdr3_aa: ASSQVVSGVYNEQF
v_call: TRBV6-4; j_call: TRBJ2-1; d_call: NA; cdr3_aa: ASSESPRTISYNEQF
v_call: TRBV9; j_call: TRBJ2-3; d_call: NA; cdr3_aa: ASSVSADTQY
v_call: TRBV7-9; j_call: TRBJ1-4; d_call: NA; cdr3_aa: ASSTSGRGNEKLF
v_call: TRBV13; j_call: TRBJ2-7; d_call: NA; cdr3_aa: ASSDRAYEQY
v_call: TRBV5-1; j_call: TRBJ2-1; d_call: NA; cdr3_aa: ASSLGGSNEQF
v_call: TRBV6-5; j_call: TRBJ2-5; d_call: NA; cdr3_aa: ASRSEGAQETQY
v_call: TRBV9; j_call: TRBJ1-5; d_call: NA; cdr3_aa: ASSLGTSGQPQH
v_call: TRBV2; j_call: TRBJ1-2; d_call: TRBD1; cdr3_aa: ASNEAGQGYGYT
v_call: TRBV4-1; j_call: TRBJ1-2; d_call: NA; cdr3_aa: ASSQVGQGKGYT
v_call: TRBV18; j_call: TRBJ2-3; d_call: TRBD2; cdr3_aa: ASSIGLADTQY
v_call: TRBV6-6; j_call: TRBJ1-2; d_call: NA; cdr3_aa: ASRQDDRPPPYGYT
v_call: TRBV5-1; j_call: TRBJ2-7; d_call: NA; cdr3_aa: ASSLGGDSYEQY
v_call: TRBV11-2; j_call: TRBJ2-5; d_call: NA; cdr3_aa: ASSLDRRTQY
v_call: TRBV5-4; j_call: TRBJ2-7; d_call: TRBD2; cdr3_aa: ASSSPGLADYEQY
v_call: TRBV19; j_call: TRBJ1-4; d_call: TRBD1; cdr3_aa: ASSRDRGKLF
v_call: TRBV5-1; j_call: TRBJ1-2; d_call: TRBD1; cdr3_aa: ASSATGWSGYGYT
v_call: TRBV10-3; j_call: TRBJ2-5; d_call: TRBD2; cdr3_aa: AIGGDETQY
v_call: TRBV27; j_call: TRBJ1-4; d_call: TRBD1; cdr3_aa: ASSLTGQGGEKLF
v_call: TRBV13; j_call: TRBJ2-7; d_call: TRBD1; cdr3_aa: ASSYRDSSYEQY
v_call: TRBV4-1; j_call: TRBJ2-3; d_call: NA; cdr3_aa: ASSQDKFRVRDTQY
v_call: TRBV5-1; j_call: TRBJ2-3; d_call: TRBD2; cdr3_aa: ASSPMISGGPTDTQY
v_call: TRBV6-5; j_call: TRBJ2-3; d_call: NA; cdr3_aa: ASSRGGDTQY
v_call: TRBV9; j_call: TRBJ2-3; d_call: TRBD2; cdr3_aa: ASSVSGRGVTDTQY
v_call: TRBV19; j_call: TRBJ1-5; d_call: NA; cdr3_aa: ASRPHRNGARDQPQH
v_call: TRBV7-9; j_call: TRBJ1-5; d_call: NA; cdr3_aa: ASRTSQPQH
v_call: TRBV6-5; j_call: TRBJ1-5; d_call: NA; cdr3_aa: ASSYSGVNNQPQH
v_call: TRBV11-3; j_call: TRBJ2-5; d_call: TRBD2; cdr3_aa: ASSTRTAGGQETQY
v_call: TRBV11-2; j_call: TRBJ1-3; d_call: NA; cdr3_aa: ASSLMPPGHRSFGNTIY
v_call: TRBV4-1; j_call: TRBJ2-7; d_call: NA; cdr3_aa: ASSQDVGEGQY
v_call: TRBV30; j_call: TRBJ1-2; d_call: NA; cdr3_aa: AWSVRLIGKGHPATLGYT
v_call: TRBV29-1; j_call: TRBJ1-1; d_call: TRBD1; cdr3_aa: SVRQGPRGTEAF
v_call: TRBV11-2; j_call: TRBJ2-3; d_call: NA; cdr3_aa: ASSLRGLDDTQY
v_call: TRBV19; j_call: TRBJ1-4; d_call: TRBD1; cdr3_aa: ASNVGLRGEKLF
v_call: TRBV1; j_call: TRBJ2-3; d_call: NA; cdr3_aa: TSSQEEKNRPSTDTQY
v_call: TRBV27; j_call: TRBJ2-7; d_call: NA; cdr3_aa: ASKRGYEQY
v_call: TRBV7-9; j_call: TRBJ2-1; d_call: TRBD2; cdr3_aa: ASSSLYSGGGSYNEQF
v_call: TRBV25-1; j_call: TRBJ2-5; d_call: TRBD1; cdr3_aa: ASKGTGAWETQY
v_call: TRBV9; j_call: TRBJ2-7; d_call: NA; cdr3_aa: ASSSGPGLPGEQY
v_call: TRBV6-6; j_call: TRBJ1-1; d_call: NA; cdr3_aa: ASRREANTEAF
v_call: TRBV5-4; j_call: TRBJ2-4; d_call: NA; cdr3_aa: ASSLPEGAPTKNIQY